This T cell receptor beta chain stems from a study of cytomegalovirus exposure and HLA in healthy donors. 13 Jbeta primers and 60 Vbeta primers were used for the PCR. Measured with immunoSEQ multiplex PCR; TCRdb has only the in-frame clones, and not every one. The sample includes 100,000 to 130,000 clones, more than 65% of them seen just once. Sequenced sample: PBMCs. The receptor comes from a male donor in good health and CMV-seronegative.

The CDR3 nucleotides read TGTGCCAGCAGCTTAGTCCCCAGGGCGGAATCACCCCTCCACTTT. As protein: CASSLVPRAESPLHF. J is TRBJ1-6 and V is TRBV7-6, with D tentatively TRBD1 (5 bases). Germline CDR1 SGHVS, CDR2 FNYEAQ. Trimming took off 1 base at V and 10 bases at J, with 14 bases between the two ends. This CDR3 is built from 15 residues.